This T cell receptor beta chain was retrieved from a study of shared T cell receptors in the human thymus. Per the germline V gene, CDR1 is SGHDN and CDR2 is FVKESK. With 2 bases removed from V and 0 bases from J, the gap between germline ends came to 8 bases. The CDR3 length is 14 residues. Only in-frame clones appear in the TCRdb table, and some are missing; sequencing was by immunoSEQ multiplex PCR. The data show under 700,000 clones, around 78% seen once. This sample also appeared in a second study, on human thymus T cells. As reported in that work: Healthy Finnish infants undergoing corrective surgery for congenital heart defects provided the donor material. From resections taken during corrective heart surgery, the thymus tissue was obtained. What appeared biased in thymic and blood repertoires was the usage of V and J genes. Thymic repertoires from unrelated individuals overlapped highly, related research reported.

The source is a boy in the first two years of life with a congenital heart defect. The sequenced sample consisted of thymocytes. V and J are TRBV14 and TRBJ2-7; no clear D gene. The CDR3 protein is CASSQQARSYEQYF. The DNA of the CDR3 is TGTGCCAGCAGCCAACAAGCACGCTCCTACGAGCAGTACTTC.